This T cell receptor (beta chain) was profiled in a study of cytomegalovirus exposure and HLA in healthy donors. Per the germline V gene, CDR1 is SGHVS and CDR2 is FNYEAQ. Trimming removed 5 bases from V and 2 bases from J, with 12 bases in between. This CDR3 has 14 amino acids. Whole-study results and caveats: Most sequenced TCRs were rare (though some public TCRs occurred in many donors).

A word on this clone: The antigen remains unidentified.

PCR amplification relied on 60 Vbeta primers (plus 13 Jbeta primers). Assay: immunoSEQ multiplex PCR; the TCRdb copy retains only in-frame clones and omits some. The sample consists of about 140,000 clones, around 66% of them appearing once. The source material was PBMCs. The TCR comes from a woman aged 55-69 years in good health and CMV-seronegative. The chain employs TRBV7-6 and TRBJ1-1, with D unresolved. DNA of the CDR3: TGTGCCAGCAGCATTTTCCGGGGAAACACTGAAGCTTTCTTT. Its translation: CASSIFRGNTEAFF.